This TCR beta chain was recovered during a study of T-cell memory formation after mild COVID-19. Germline assignment: CDR1 SGHVS and CDR2 FNYEAQ. V was cut by 5 bases and J by 6 bases, with 10 bases left in between. This CDR3 is 13 amino acids long. This clonotype has only a few counts. Using its own MiXCR run on the 5' RACE reads, TCRdb lists one record per CDR3 protein. Among just over 150,000 distinct CDR3 sequences, roughly 28% were seen once, and the ten largest hold more than 10%. This rearrangement joins TRBV7-6 to TRBJ2-2; tentatively, D is TRBD1 (6 bases). The sequenced sample consisted of PBMCs or a T cell subset sorted from them (not recorded which). The TCR was taken from an adult woman who had mild COVID-19 (a few samples of this study predate the infection). Cell type and time point are not known. CDR3 region: CASSRSGAGELFF. In DNA, the CDR3 is TGTGCCAGCAGCCGGTCAGGGGCCGGGGAGCTGTTTTTT.